This T cell receptor beta chain was obtained from a study of blood T cell repertoires in COVID-19. Study background: From the United States, Italy and Spain came samples of acute and convalescent COVID-19.

The count of this clone is one. Using immunoSEQ multiplex PCR, the repertoire was profiled, and TCRdb retains in-frame clones only, with some absent. The data contain hundreds of thousands of clones, roughly nine tenths of them singletons. This CDR3 is built from 15 residues. The V gene's germline CDR1 is SGHRS and CDR2 YFSETQ. The V end lost 0 bases, the J end lost 0 bases, and 6 bases lay between the germline ends. The sequencing sample was made of PBMCs or T cells enriched from blood (not recorded which). The V and J genes are TRBV5-1 and TRBJ1-4; D gene unclear. The sequence derives from a woman aged 55-69 years who had recovered from COVID-19. CDR3 coding DNA: TGCGCCAGCAGCTTGGGTACGGCAACTAATGAAAAACTGTTTTTT. Translation: CASSLGTATNEKLFF. Combining the CDR3 with reference TRBV5-1 and TRBJ1-4 gives the whole variable domain KAGVTQTPRYLIKTRGQQVTLSCSPISGHRSVSWYQQTPGQGLQFLFEYFSETQRNKGNFPGRFSGRQFSNSRSEMNVSTLELGDSALYLCASSLGTATNEKLFFGSGTQLSVL.